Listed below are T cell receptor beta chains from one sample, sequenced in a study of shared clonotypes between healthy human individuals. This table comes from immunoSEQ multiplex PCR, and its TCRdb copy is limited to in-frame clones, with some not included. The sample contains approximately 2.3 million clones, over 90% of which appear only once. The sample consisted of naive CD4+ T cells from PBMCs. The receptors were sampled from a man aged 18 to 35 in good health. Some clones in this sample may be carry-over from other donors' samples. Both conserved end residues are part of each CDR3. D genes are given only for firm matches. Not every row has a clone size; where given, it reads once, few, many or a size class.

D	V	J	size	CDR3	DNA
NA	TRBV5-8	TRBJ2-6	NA	CASSLLGSSGANVLTF	TGTGCCAGCAGCTTGTTAGGCAGCTCTGGGGCCAACGTCCTGACTTTC
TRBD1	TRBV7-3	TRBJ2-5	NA	CASSQDRGSAETQYF	TGTGCCAGCAGTCAAGACAGGGGGTCTGCGGAGACCCAGTACTTC
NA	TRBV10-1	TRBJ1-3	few	CASSRLPSGNTIYF	TGCGCCAGCAGTCGCCTGCCCTCTGGAAACACCATATATTTT
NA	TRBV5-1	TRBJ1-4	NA	CASRAGLEEKLFF	TGCGCCAGCAGGGCGGGGTTAGAAGAAAAACTGTTTTTT
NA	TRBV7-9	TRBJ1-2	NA	CASSLGQGNRDTF	TGTGCCAGCAGCTTGGGCCAGGGGAATAGAGACACCTTC
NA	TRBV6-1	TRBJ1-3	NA	CASSEQLGNTIYF	TGTGCCAGCAGTGAGCAGCTCGGAAACACCATATATTTT
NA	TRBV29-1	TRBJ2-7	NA	CSVGRAYEQYF	TGCAGCGTAGGGCGCGCCTACGAGCAGTACTTC
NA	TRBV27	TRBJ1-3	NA	CASSLRAGMGAPSGNTIYF	TGTGCCAGCAGTTTAAGGGCCGGGATGGGGGCTCCTTCTGGAAACACCATATATTTT
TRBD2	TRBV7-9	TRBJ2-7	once	CASSLAASGRYEQYF	TGTGCCAGCAGCTTAGCGGCCAGCGGGAGATACGAGCAGTACTTC
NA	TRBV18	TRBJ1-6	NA	CASSFQGGSPLHF	TGTGCCAGCTCATTCCAAGGGGGGTCACCCCTCCACTTT
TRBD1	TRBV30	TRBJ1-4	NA	CAWSQTTGVPEKLFF	TGTGCCTGGAGCCAGACCACAGGGGTACCTGAAAAACTGTTTTTT
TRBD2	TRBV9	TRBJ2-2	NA	CASSVHLAGAPGELFF	TGTGCCAGCAGCGTCCACCTAGCGGGAGCCCCCGGGGAGCTGTTTTTT
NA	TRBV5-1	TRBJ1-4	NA	CASSGPSNEKLFF	TGCGCCAGCAGCGGCCCATCTAATGAAAAACTGTTTTTT
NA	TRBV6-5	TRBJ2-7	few	CASSSPYEQYF	TGTGCCAGCAGTTCCCCCTACGAGCAGTACTTC
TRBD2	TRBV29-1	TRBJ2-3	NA	CSVISGINTDTQYF	TGCAGCGTTATAAGCGGGATCAACACAGATACGCAGTATTTT
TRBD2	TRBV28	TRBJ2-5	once	CASSWAGTSGQETQYF	TGTGCCAGCAGTTGGGCCGGGACTAGCGGACAAGAGACCCAGTACTTC